The 10 T cell receptor beta chains in this list originate from one sample, sequenced in a study of PD-L1 blockade in urothelial cancer. The protocol was immunoSEQ multiplex PCR, while the TCRdb copy is restricted to in-frame clones and leaves out a portion. The sample records around 92,000 clones, around 92% being singletons. Time point meaning: pretreatment peripheral blood. The sample consisted of PBMCs, taken around atezolizumab (anti-PD-L1) treatment. These receptors were taken from a woman older than 75 with urothelial cancer.

J is TRBJ2-7 and V is TRBV11-2; D gene unclear. CDR3 size: 12 residues. CDR1 and CDR2 (germline): SGHAT, FQNNGV. Trimming took 3 bases from V and 2 from J, leaving 5 bases between them. The CDR3 coding sequence is TGTGCCAGCAGCTTTGAGGCCTACGAGCAGTACTTC. This sequence encodes CASSFEAYEQYF.

This chain uses TRBV7-2 with TRBJ2-7; D gene unclear. The CDR3 is made up of 13 amino acids. From germline, CDR1 is SGHTA and CDR2 FQGNSA. Trimming cost V 2 bases and J 5 bases, with 10 bases left between them. In DNA form, the CDR3 reads TGTGCCAGCAGCTTACGGTTCACGGACGAGCAGTACTTC. It yields the protein CASSLRFTDEQYF. Complete variable domain (other parts from reference TRBV7-2 and TRBJ2-7): GAGVSQSPSNKVTEKGKDVELRCDPISGHTALYWYRQSLGQGLEFLIYFQGNSAPDKSGLPSDRFSAERTGGSVSTLTIQRTQQEDSAVYLCASSLRFTDEQYFGPGTRLTVT.

This clone was counted once. V gene TRBV7-8 combines with J gene TRBJ1-3, with D hard to call. Germline values: CDR1 SGHVS, CDR2 FQNEAQ. Trimming took off 3 bases at V and 0 bases at J, with 12 bases between the two ends. The CDR3 has 16 residues. The chain's CDR3 is CASSFYQDPSGNTIYF. The CDR3 bases are TGTGCCAGCAGCTTTTACCAGGATCCCTCTGGAAACACCATATATTTT. Filled out from reference TRBV7-8 and TRBJ1-3, the complete variable domain reads GAGVSQSPRYKVAKRGQDVALRCDPISGHVSLFWYQQALGQGPEFLTYFQNEAQLDKSGLPSDRFFAERPEGSVSTLKIQRTQQEDSAVYLCASSFYQDPSGNTIYFGEGSWLTVV.

This sequence joins TRBV5-4 and TRBJ2-3, with TRBD2 matching 10 bases. Trimming cost V 1 base and J 6 bases; bases outside gene matches: 2. From germline, CDR1 is SGHNT and CDR2 YYREEE (reference sequence). The CDR3 consists of 14 residues. The CDR3 nucleotides read TGTGCCAGCAGCTTGCGTAGCGGGGGGGATACGCAGTATTTT. This codes for CASSLRSGGDTQYF.

This sequence joins TRBV9 and TRBJ2-2; 7 bases align to TRBD2. This CDR3 has 16 amino acids. Looked up from germline, CDR1 is SGDLS and CDR2 is YYNGEE. Germline trimming cut 0 bases from V and 4 bases from J; bases unmatched to any gene: 6. The CDR3 loop reads CASSVDPGGGTGELFF. The CDR3 DNA follows: TGTGCCAGCAGCGTAGACCCGGGCGGGGGCACCGGGGAGCTGTTTTTT.

This chain uses TRBV9 with TRBJ1-5, with D possibly being TRBD1 (6 bases). Germline CDR1 is SGDLS and CDR2 is YYNGEE. V shed 4 bases and J shed 4 bases, with 9 bases lying between them. The CDR3 extends over 13 amino acids. As DNA, the CDR3 is TGTGCCAGCAGCTCTGACAGGAATCAGCCCCAGCATTTT. It encodes CASSSDRNQPQHF. The full variable domain, its missing parts supplied by reference TRBV9 and TRBJ1-5, is DSGVTQTPKHLITATGQRVTLRCSPRSGDLSVYWYQQSLDQGLQFLIQYYNGEERAKGNILERFSAQQFPDLHSELNLSSLELGDSALYFCASSSDRNQPQHFGDGTRLSIL.

This rearrangement joins TRBV7-3 to TRBJ2-5; D is undetermined. Trimming pared 3 bases from V and 2 bases from J, leaving 7 bases between. The germline V gene encodes CDR1 SGHTA and CDR2 FQGTGA. This CDR3 region has 13 residues. This chain's CDR3 is CASSLGSQETQYF. The CDR3 nucleotides are TGTGCCAGCAGCTTGGGCAGTCAAGAGACCCAGTACTTC.

The V call is TRBV11-2, the J call TRBJ2-6, with no clear D. CDR1 SGHAT and CDR2 FQNNGV come from the germline V gene. The CDR3 is 17 amino acids. V was cut by 2 bases and J by 0 bases, with 11 bases left in between. The DNA for the CDR3 is TGTGCCAGCAGCTTAACAGAGTTATTCTCTGGGGCCAACGTCCTGACTTTC. It encodes CASSLTELFSGANVLTF.

CDR3 amino acids: CASSPQGAPGDIQYF. CDR3 nucleotide sequence: TGTGCCAGCAGCCCCCAGGGGGCCCCGGGGGACATTCAGTACTTC. The rearrangement links TRBV6-6 to TRBJ2-4; 8 positions match TRBD1. V lost 6 bases, J lost 8 bases, and 12 bases stayed unmatched. CDR1 is MNHNY, CDR2 SVGAGI, per germline (reference sequence). There are 15 residues in the CDR3.

The chain carries TRBV28 and TRBJ1-1; no clear D. Per the germline V gene, CDR1 is MDHEN and CDR2 is SYDVKM. V lost 7 bases and J lost 0, with 9 bases in between. The CDR3 is 13 amino acids. DNA for the CDR3: TGTGCCAGCACATGGGCCATGAACACTGAAGCTTTCTTT. Residues: CASTWAMNTEAFF.